This paragraph reports one T cell receptor (beta chain). The data belong to a study of technical replicates of blood from several donors. CDR1 MDHEN and CDR2 SYDVKM come from the germline V gene. CDR3 length equals 14 residues. V lost 5 bases to trimming and J lost 5 bases; unmatched junction nucleotides: 4. The repertoire was sequenced with immunoSEQ multiplex PCR; TCRdb's copy has only in-frame clones and lacks some. The sample has about 79,000 clones; 85% to 95% are singletons. The sequenced sample consisted of T cells isolated from PBMCs. The genes are TRBV28 and TRBJ2-1, with TRBD1 matching 9 bases. The TCR sequence derives from a human donor in good health. Here the CDR3 reads CASSLGTGNNEQFF. The CDR3 DNA follows: TGTGCCAGCAGTCTAGGGACAGGGAACAATGAGCAGTTCTTC.